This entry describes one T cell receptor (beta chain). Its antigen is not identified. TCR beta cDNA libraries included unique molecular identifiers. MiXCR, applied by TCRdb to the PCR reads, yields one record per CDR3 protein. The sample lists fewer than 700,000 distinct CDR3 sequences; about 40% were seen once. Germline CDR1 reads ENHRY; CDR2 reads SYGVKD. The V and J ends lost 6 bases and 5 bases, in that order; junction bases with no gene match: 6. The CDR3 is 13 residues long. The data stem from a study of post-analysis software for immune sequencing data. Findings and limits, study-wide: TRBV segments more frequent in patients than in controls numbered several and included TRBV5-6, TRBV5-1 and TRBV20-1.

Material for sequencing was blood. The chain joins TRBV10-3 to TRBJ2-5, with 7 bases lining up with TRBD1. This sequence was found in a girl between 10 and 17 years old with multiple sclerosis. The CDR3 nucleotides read TGTGCCATCAGCACAGGGGTGGGGGAGACCCAGTACTTC. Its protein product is CAISTGVGETQYF.